The 19 T cell receptor beta chains reported below all come from one sample, sequenced in a study of beta chain features in type 1 diabetes. cDNA synthesis used the whole RNA isolate, giving expressed TCRB sequences. Clones were read by immunoSEQ multiplex PCR, and TCRdb kept only the in-frame ones, dropping some. The table has some 400,000 clones, roughly 15% seen once. Sequenced material: naive CD4+ T cells from blood. These receptors originate from a woman under 30 in good health.

CDR3 amino acids: CATADGGASETQYF. CDR3 coding DNA: TGTGCCACTGCTGACGGGGGGGCCTCGGAGACCCAGTACTTC. V usage is TRBV19 and J usage is TRBJ2-5; 8 positions match TRBD2. This CDR3 region has 14 residues. The germline V gene encodes CDR1 LNHDA and CDR2 SQIVND (reference sequence). The junction had 12 bases not matched to a gene; V was cut back by 10 bases and J by 5 bases.

V gene TRBV4-3 combines with J gene TRBJ2-7, with TRBD2 matching 8 bases. This CDR3 is built from 16 residues. Trimming cost V 0 bases and J 2 bases; bases outside gene matches: 6. The germline V gene encodes CDR1 LGHNA and CDR2 YSLEER. In nucleotides, the CDR3 is TGCGCCAGCAGCCAAGACGGCAATAGCGGGACCTACGAGCAGTACTTC. This codes for CASSQDGNSGTYEQYF.

This clone occurred a few times. The CDR3 sequence is CASRGTPNTGELFF. In DNA, the CDR3 is TGTGCCAGCAGAGGGACACCCAACACCGGGGAGCTGTTTTTT. The chain recombines TRBV2 with TRBJ2-2; tentative D call: TRBD1 (6 bases). The CDR3 runs to 14 residues. Germline V gives CDR1 SNHLY, CDR2 FYNNEI. Trimming shortened V by 6 bases and J by 2 bases, and 10 bases separated the two germline ends.

The gene calls are TRBV18 and TRBJ2-5, with a weak D call TRBD2 (6 bases). Per the germline V gene, CDR1 is KGHSH and CDR2 is LQKENI. This CDR3 is built from 14 residues. V lost 2 bases and J 5 bases, leaving 12 bases between the germline ends. This CDR3 is CASSPDATRETQYF. CDR3 coding DNA: TGTGCCAGCTCACCAGATGCGACTAGGGAGACCCAGTACTTC.

This clone has more than one count but fewer than ten. The chain links TRBV15 to TRBJ2-2, with D possibly being TRBD2 (5 bases). This CDR3 contains 15 residues. Germline V CDR1 and CDR2: LNHNV, YYDKDF (reference sequence). Trimming cost V 4 bases and J 0 bases, with 9 bases left between them. CDR3 in DNA: TGTGCCACCAGCACCTGGGGAGCGAACACCGGGGAGCTGTTTTTT. Translated: CATSTWGANTGELFF. Using reference TRBV15 and TRBJ2-2 for the parts outside the CDR3, the full variable domain is DAMVIQNPRYQVTQFGKPVTLSCSQTLNHNVMYWYQQKSSQAPKLLFHYYDKDFNNEADTPDNFQSRRPNTSFCFLDIRSPGLGDTAMYLCATSTWGANTGELFFGEGSRLTVL.

This clone was counted a few times. The chain is built from TRBV18 and TRBJ2-7, with D possibly matching TRBD1 (6 bases). CDR1 is KGHSH and CDR2 is LQKENI in the germline V gene. The CDR3 is 14 residues long. Trimming took off 6 bases at V and 5 bases at J, with 17 bases between the two ends. CDR3 sequence: CASSPLTGSNEQYF. The CDR3 nucleotides are TGTGCCAGCTCCCCCCTGACAGGTAGCAACGAGCAGTACTTC. The entire variable domain, with the rest obtained from reference TRBV18 and TRBJ2-7, is as follows: NAGVMQNPRHLVRRRGQEARLRCSPMKGHSHVYWYRQLPEEGLKFMVYLQKENIIDESGMPKERFSAEFPKEGPSILRIQQVVRGDSAAYFCASSPLTGSNEQYFGPGTRLTVT.

V and J are TRBV7-9 and TRBJ2-1; 8 bases line up with TRBD2. The length of the CDR3 is 15 residues. The germline V gene encodes CDR1 SEHNR and CDR2 FQNEAQ (reference sequence). Losses at the gene ends were 0 bases for V and 8 bases for J; bases not matched to a gene: 6. In nucleotides, the CDR3 is TGTGCCAGCAGCTTAGCGACGAGCGGGAGTGATGAGCAGTTCTTC. Translated, it gives CASSLATSGSDEQFF.

This clone was counted between two and nine times. The chain employs TRBV28 and TRBJ2-1, with TRBD2 matching 11 bases. Trimming at V came to 2 bases and at J to 6 bases, leaving 3 bases not matched to a gene. The CDR3 consists of 15 residues. Germline CDR1 is MDHEN and CDR2 is SYDVKM. The CDR3 here is CASSLGTSGTNEQFF. CDR3 DNA sequence: TGTGCCAGCAGTTTAGGGACTAGCGGTACCAATGAGCAGTTCTTC.

The chain carries TRBV30 and TRBJ1-2, with D possibly being TRBD1 (5 bases). The CDR3 is 14 amino acids. V dropped 0 bases and J dropped 6 bases, with 14 bases sitting between them. CDR1 is GTSNPN, CDR2 SVGIG, per germline (reference sequence). CDR3 nucleotide sequence: TGTGCCTGGAGTGTTGGGCAGGGTATTCATGGCTACACCTTC. Protein: CAWSVGQGIHGYTF.

This clone appeared a few times. This chain uses TRBV5-1 with TRBJ1-1, with a tentative D call TRBD1 (5 bases). The CDR3 is made up of 14 amino acids. Trimming shortened V by 0 bases and J by 1 base, and 7 bases separated the two germline ends. Per germline, CDR1 SGHRS and CDR2 YFSETQ. The CDR3 loop reads CASSLGQSNTEAFF. The CDR3 nucleotides are TGCGCCAGCAGCTTGGGACAGTCGAACACTGAAGCTTTCTTT.

V is TRBV15 and J is TRBJ1-5, with D tentatively TRBD1 (5 bases). V was trimmed by 0 bases and J by 16 bases, leaving 13 bases between them. The CDR3 spans 12 residues. Per germline, CDR1 LNHNV and CDR2 YYDKDF (reference sequence). This CDR3 is CATSRDSGTRHF. The CDR3 DNA reads TGTGCCACCAGCAGAGATTCAGGGACTAGACATTTT.

This clone has just a few counts. The chain is built from TRBV19 and TRBJ2-1, with a weak D call TRBD1 (6 bases). The CDR3 consists of 13 residues. The germline V gene has CDR1 LNHDA and CDR2 SQIVND (reference sequence). The V end was cut by 5 bases, the J end by 5 bases, with 10 bases between. CDR3 sequence: CASSRDRHNEQFF. CDR3 DNA: TGTGCCAGTAGTCGCGACAGGCACAATGAGCAGTTCTTC.

This sequence joins TRBV23-1 and TRBJ1-1; D perhaps matches TRBD1 (6 bases). TRBV23-1 is annotated as an ORF whose role is uncertain. Trimming removed 0 bases from V and 5 bases from J, with 13 bases in between. The CDR3 contains 15 residues. CDR3 bases: TGCGCCAGCAGTCAATCCCCCGGGGGGCAGACTGAAGCTTTCTTT. This sequence encodes CASSQSPGGQTEAFF.

V is TRBV5-1 and J is TRBJ1-2, with 8 bases fitting TRBD1. Germline CDR1 SGHRS, CDR2 YFSETQ. The V segment lost 2 bases and the J segment 2 bases; nucleotides outside the gene matches: 5. This CDR3 comprises 15 residues. The CDR3 DNA reads as TGCGCCAGCAGCTTCGTAAGGACAGGGAACTATGGCTACACCTTC. It codes for CASSFVRTGNYGYTF.

This clone was counted between two and nine times. The chain recombines TRBV30 with TRBJ1-2; D is perhaps TRBD1 (6 bases). Germline V gene data show CDR1 as GTSNPN and CDR2 as SVGIG (reference sequence). The V end lost 3 bases, the J end lost 8 bases, and 22 bases lay between the germline ends. This CDR3 region has 15 residues. As DNA, the CDR3 is TGTGCCTGGAGGTTCACAGGGACGATATCGCGGGGCTACACCTTC. Protein product: CAWRFTGTISRGYTF.

This clone turned up a few times. This chain joins TRBV7-9 and TRBJ1-2; D possibly corresponds to TRBD1 (6 bases). CDR1 is SEHNR and CDR2 is FQNEAQ in the germline V gene (reference sequence). Trimming shortened V by 5 bases and J by 8 bases, and 12 bases separated the two germline ends. CDR3 length: 12 residues. CDR3 nucleotides: TGTGCCAGCAGCCCGAGGGACAACGGCTACACCTTC. It translates to CASSPRDNGYTF. Full variable domain (rest looked up from reference TRBV7-9 and TRBJ1-2): DTGVSQNPRHKITKRGQNVTFRCDPISEHNRLYWYRQTLGQGPEFLTYFQNEAQLEKSRLLSDRFSAERPKGSFSTLEIQRTEQGDSAMYLCASSPRDNGYTFGSGTRLTVV.

The chain joins TRBV7-3 to TRBJ2-2; tentative D call: TRBD1 (5 bases). Germline CDR1 reads SGHTA; CDR2 reads FQGTGA. The CDR3 length is 14 residues. Deletions cut 5 bases from V and 5 bases from J, with 12 bases between. The CDR3, as DNA: TGTGCCAGCAGCAGGACAATTTTGACCGGGGAGCTGTTTTTT. Residues: CASSRTILTGELFF. Based on the CDR3 plus reference TRBV7-3 and TRBJ2-2, the full variable domain is GAGVSQTPSNKVTEKGKYVELRCDPISGHTALYWYRQSLGQGPEFLIYFQGTGAADDSGLPNDRFFAVRPEGSVSTLKIQRTERGDSAVYLCASSRTILTGELFFGEGSRLTVL.

This clone has more than one count but fewer than ten. The chain uses TRBV9 and TRBJ2-2, with D unclear. CDR1 SGDLS and CDR2 YYNGEE come from the germline V gene. This CDR3 is 13 amino acids long. Trimming took off 4 bases at V and 4 bases at J, with 8 bases between the two ends. The CDR3 is CASSPEPTGELFF. The CDR3 DNA reads TGTGCCAGCAGCCCCGAGCCCACCGGGGAGCTGTTTTTT.

This clone came up a few times. The gene calls are TRBV28 and TRBJ2-7, with D perhaps TRBD1 (6 bases). This CDR3 comprises 10 residues. Germline CDR1 reads MDHEN; CDR2 reads SYDVKM. The germline V and J ends were trimmed by 8 bases and 6 bases, with 8 bases remaining between them. The CDR3 DNA is TGTGCCAGCCAGGGGAGCGAGCAGTACTTC. Translated: CASQGSEQYF.